This TCR beta chain was identified during a study of blood T cell repertoires in COVID-19. For the study at large: Italy, Spain and the United States were the sources of the convalescent and acute COVID-19 samples.

Assay used: immunoSEQ multiplex PCR; TCRdb lists only in-frame clones, some missing. The sample includes 110,000 or so clones, around 89% of them seen just once. Between the trimmed V and J ends, which lost 4 bases and 4 bases, there was a span of 16 bases. CDR3 length equals 15 residues. The germline V gene has CDR1 SGHVS and CDR2 FQNEAQ. The genes are TRBV7-8 and TRBJ1-2; D is possibly TRBD1 (5 bases). Sequencing used peripheral blood. This clonotype was sampled from a human donor with acute or convalescent COVID-19. The donor label of this sample is uncertain. The CDR3 reads CASSSGMVWGYGYTF. The CDR3 DNA follows: TGTGCCAGCAGCTCAGGGATGGTTTGGGGCTATGGCTACACCTTC. The variable domain in full, with the rest retrieved from reference TRBV7-8 and TRBJ1-2, is GAGVSQSPRYKVAKRGQDVALRCDPISGHVSLFWYQQALGQGPEFLTYFQNEAQLDKSGLPSDRFFAERPEGSVSTLKIQRTQQEDSAVYLCASSSGMVWGYGYTFGSGTRLTVV.